This TCR beta chain was retrieved from a study of post-analysis software for immune sequencing data. Overall study results and limits: Among multiple sclerosis patients, normalized Chao1 diversity was significantly below that of controls. Among roughly 5 TRBV segments more frequent in patients than controls were TRBV5-6, TRBV5-1 and TRBV20-1.

The library was made from cDNA and included unique molecular identifiers. Input of roughly 0.85 to 11 million T cells yielded a few hundred thousand cDNA molecules. TCRdb independently ran MiXCR on the PCR reads; one entry per CDR3 protein. The sample gives around 440,000 distinct CDR3 sequences, under 55% of which show up once; around 10% is in the top ten. The CDR3 runs to 11 residues. CDR1 and CDR2 from the germline V gene are MDHEN and SYDVKM. Trimming took off 6 bases at V and 4 bases at J, with 7 bases between the two ends. Turning to this clonotype: No antigen is known for it.

The gene calls are TRBV28 and TRBJ2-7; TRBD2 might be the D (5 bases). Sequencing was carried out using blood. This clonotype originated in a girl aged 5-17 years with multiple sclerosis. The CDR3 DNA follows: TGTGCCAGCAGACTAGATTACGAGCAGTACTTC. Translated, it gives CASRLDYEQYF.